Listed here are 30 T cell receptor beta chains from one sample, sequenced in a study of regulatory T cells in long-lasting Graves disease. Specified time point: newly diagnosed GD, antithyroid drugs for less than 3 months. The TCR library was made from RNA extracted from PBMCs. CDR3-region Arm-PCR and iRepertoire HTBI primers produced the TCR beta libraries. TCRdb re-called the multiplex PCR reads with MiXCR, one entry per CDR3 protein. The table lists over 400,000 distinct CDR3 sequences, 14% of them singletons, with approximately 17% in the top ten. These same records also appear under a second study, on T cells in Graves' hyperthyroidism and ophthalmopathy.

The sample here was peripheral blood mononuclear cells (PBMCs), taken at new diagnosis, from a patient treated with antithyroid drugs. The receptor source for this set is a woman aged 45-59 years with Graves disease.

This clonotype occurred many times. V and J are TRBV27 and TRBJ2-1; D is uncertain. V lost 5 bases and J 0 bases, leaving 14 bases between the germline ends. CDR3 length equals 16 residues. The germline gives CDR1 MNHEY, CDR2 SMNVEV (reference sequence). The CDR3 protein is CASSPKGRGSYNEQFF. CDR3 nucleotides: TGTGCCAGCAGTCCAAAAGGACGCGGCTCCTACAATGAGCAGTTCTTC.

The chain has TRBV5-1 and TRBJ2-1, with D tentatively TRBD1 (6 bases). V shed 3 bases and J shed 1 base, with 11 bases lying between them. The germline V gene encodes CDR1 SGHRS and CDR2 YFSETQ. This CDR3 has 15 amino acids. As DNA, the CDR3 is TGCGCCAGCAGCTGGGAACAGGGATCCTACAATGAGCAGTTCTTC. This codes for CASSWEQGSYNEQFF.

This clonotype was seen ten or more times. This chain uses TRBV12-5 with TRBJ2-1, with 11 bases lining up with TRBD1. This CDR3 spans 16 amino acids. The germline gives CDR1 LGHNT, CDR2 FRNRAP. V lost 2 bases and J lost 5; bases outside the gene matches: 5. In DNA, the CDR3 is TGTGCTAGTGGTTTGTGGGGACAGGGGGTGAACAATGAGCAGTTCTTC. Its translation is CASGLWGQGVNNEQFF.

Concerning this clonotype: At one boundary the junction diverges from the germline segment, which might be a read error. V gene TRBV12-3 or TRBV12-4 combines with J gene TRBJ1-5; 8 positions agree with TRBD1. CDR3 size: 17 residues. CDR3 amino acids: CASSFGQGANSNRPQHF. CDR3 nucleotide sequence: TGTGCCAGCAGTTTCGGGCAGGGGGCGAATAGCAATCGGCCCCAGCATTTT.

This clonotype was seen ten or more times. V usage is TRBV9 and J usage is TRBJ2-6; the match to TRBD1 covers 8 bases. The V gene end was trimmed by 3 bases and the J gene end by 2 bases; junction bases not matched to a gene: 13. The CDR3 is made up of 19 amino acids. Germline assignment: CDR1 SGDLS and CDR2 YYNGEE. The CDR3 sequence is CASSEPRGQGGPGANVLTF. CDR3 bases: TGTGCCAGCAGCGAGCCCAGGGGGCAAGGAGGACCTGGGGCCAACGTCCTGACTTTC.

This clonotype was detected many times. The rearrangement uses TRBV11-2 and TRBJ2-1; TRBD2 aligns across 9 bases. Germline assignment: CDR1 SGHAT and CDR2 FQNNGV. After removal of 0 bases from V and 9 bases from J, the junction contained 3 bases not matched to a gene. This CDR3 comprises 14 residues. The CDR3 spells CASSLELAGTEQFF. CDR3 in DNA: TGTGCCAGCAGCTTAGAACTAGCGGGCACTGAGCAGTTCTTC.

Notes on this clonotype: This could be a read error, since a much larger clone is one nucleotide away. The chain recombines TRBV7-3 with TRBJ2-1, with 7 positions matching TRBD2. The trim removed 5 bases at V and 7 bases at J, leaving 14 bases unmatched. The CDR3 spans 16 residues. CDR1 SGHTA and CDR2 FQGTGA come from the germline V gene. CDR3 loop: CASSPRWKLAPNEQFF. The CDR3 bases are TGTGCCAGCAGCCCCCGATGGAAACTAGCGCCGAATGAGCAGTTCTTC. The full variable domain, completed using reference TRBV7-3 and TRBJ2-1, is GAGVSQTPSNKVTEKGKYVELRCDPISGHTALYWYRQSLGQGPEFLIYFQGTGAADDSGLPNDRFFAVRPEGSVSTLKIQRTERGDSAVYLCASSPRWKLAPNEQFFGPGTRLTVL.

This clonotype came up a few times. It may be a read error: a sequence one base away is much more abundant. The chain uses TRBV27 and TRBJ2-3; a weak D match, TRBD2 (6 bases). V lost 7 bases to trimming and J lost 5 bases, with 25 bases between them. Germline CDR1 MNHEY, CDR2 SMNVEV (reference sequence). The CDR3 covers 17 residues. CDR3 in amino acids: CASTTYRRRGGGDTQYF. Here the CDR3 DNA reads TGTGCCAGCACTACCTATCGGCGGCGGGGTGGGGGAGATACGCAGTATTTT.

This clonotype was seen many times. CDR3 protein: CASSSPGRGSYEQYF. In nucleotides, the CDR3 is TGCGCCAGCAGCTCGCCGGGGAGGGGGTCCTACGAGCAGTACTTC. The V and J genes are TRBV5-1 and TRBJ2-7, with a tentative D call TRBD2 (7 bases). In germline, CDR1 is SGHRS, CDR2 YFSETQ. The CDR3 has 15 amino acids. The ends were cut back, 3 bases at V and 1 base at J, with 14 bases in the middle. Filled out from reference TRBV5-1 and TRBJ2-7, the complete variable domain reads KAGVTQTPRYLIKTRGQQVTLSCSPISGHRSVSWYQQTPGQGLQFLFEYFSETQRNKGNFPGRFSGRQFSNSRSEMNVSTLELGDSALYLCASSSPGRGSYEQYFGPGTRLTVT.

This clonotype was recorded at least ten times. This rearrangement joins TRBV28 to TRBJ1-2, with 7 bases fitting TRBD1. V shed 5 bases, J shed 8 bases, and the junction held 11 bases outside the gene matches. Germline V gene data show CDR1 as MDHEN and CDR2 as SYDVKM. This CDR3 comprises 14 residues. In DNA form, the CDR3 reads TGTGCCAGCAGTACGAATACAGGGGACGGGGGCTACACCTTC. This gives the protein CASSTNTGDGGYTF.

Many counts were recorded for this clonotype. The rearrangement uses TRBV30 and TRBJ2-2; D ambiguous. The CDR3 sequence is 14 residues long. The ends were cut back, 2 bases at V and 0 bases at J, with 7 bases in the middle. Germline V gives CDR1 GTSNPN, CDR2 SVGIG (reference sequence). CDR3 coding DNA: TGTGCCTGGAGTCAGAGACCGAACACCGGGGAGCTGTTTTTT. Protein sequence: CAWSQRPNTGELFF.

This clonotype occurred many times. V gene TRBV13 combines with J gene TRBJ2-3; 8 nucleotides agree with TRBD2. CDR3 length equals 15 residues. The germline V gene has CDR1 PRHDT and CDR2 FYEKMQ (reference sequence). J was trimmed by 3 bases and V by 8 bases; bases with no gene match: 10. CDR3 sequence reads: CASREREQRTDTQYF. CDR3 DNA sequence: TGTGCCAGCCGTGAGCGGGAGCAACGAACAGATACGCAGTATTTT. Variable domain in full (rest from reference TRBV13 and TRBJ2-3): AAGVIQSPRHLIKEKRETATLKCYPIPRHDTVYWYQQGPGQDPQFLISFYEKMQSDKGSIPDRFSAQQFSDYHSELNMSSLELGDSALYFCASREREQRTDTQYFGPGTRLTVL.

In nucleotides, the CDR3 is TGTGCCAGCAGCTTAGTCCAAACGGGAGGCTACGAGCAGTACTTC. Translation: CASSLVQTGGYEQYF. The V gene is TRBV7-2, the J gene TRBJ2-7; 7 bases map to TRBD2. Germline CDR1 SGHTA, CDR2 FQGNSA. The CDR3 has 15 residues. J gave up 3 bases and V 1 base, and 6 bases lay outside the gene matches.

There are many counts of this clonotype. The chain uses TRBV11-2 and TRBJ2-1, with 7 nucleotides matching TRBD2. The CDR3 runs to 15 residues. The germline V gene encodes CDR1 SGHAT and CDR2 FQNNGV. Trimming took 3 bases from V and 2 from J; bases not matched to a gene: 4. The CDR3 sequence: CASSLEGGPYNEQFF. The CDR3 DNA reads TGTGCCAGCAGCTTGGAGGGAGGGCCCTACAATGAGCAGTTCTTC.

This clonotype showed up just a few times. The chain combines TRBV7-9 with TRBJ2-5, with D perhaps matching TRBD1 (6 bases). Germline CDR1 SEHNR, CDR2 FQNEAQ (reference sequence). The V gene lost 2 bases and the J gene lost 5 bases, with 12 bases spanning the gap. This CDR3 comprises 14 residues. CDR3 protein: CASSLTGLSETQYF. CDR3 DNA: TGTGCCAGCAGCTTAACAGGGCTTTCGGAGACCCAGTACTTC.

This clonotype was seen at least ten times. This chain joins TRBV6-2 or TRBV6-3 and TRBJ2-7; possible D gene TRBD2, 5 bases. CDR3 size: 15 residues. The ends were cut back, 0 bases at V and 0 bases at J, with 9 bases in the middle. The germline V gene encodes CDR1 MNHEY and CDR2 SVGEGT. CDR3 amino acids: CASSYSGGHSYEQYF. Written as DNA, the CDR3 is TGTGCCAGCAGTTACTCGGGCGGGCACTCCTACGAGCAGTACTTC.

In its sample, this clonotype was seen many times. V and J are TRBV6-2 or TRBV6-3 and TRBJ2-7, with 7 bases that match TRBD2. V trimming: 5 bases; J trimming: 0 bases; junction bases outside the gene matches: 7. Looked up from germline, CDR1 is MNHEY and CDR2 is SVGEGT. The CDR3 length is 15 residues. The DNA of the CDR3 is TGTGCCAGCAGTCCATTGGGCGGGAGCTCCTACGAGCAGTACTTC. Translation: CASSPLGGSSYEQYF.

V usage is TRBV7-8 and J usage is TRBJ2-2; 11 nucleotides agree with TRBD2. The CDR3 runs 15 residues. The V gene end was trimmed by 4 bases and the J gene end by 6 bases; junction bases not matched to a gene: 4. Germline V gene data show CDR1 as SGHVS and CDR2 as FQNEAQ. Written as DNA, the CDR3 is TGTGCCAGCAGCTCTAGCGGGGGGATCGCCGGGGAGCTGTTTTTT. Encoded protein: CASSSSGGIAGELFF.

This clonotype was counted ten times or more. V gene TRBV6-1 combines with J gene TRBJ2-1; 8 positions match TRBD2. The V and J ends lost 3 bases and 0 bases, in that order; junction bases with no gene match: 16. The CDR3 runs to 20 residues. Germline V gives CDR1 MNHNS, CDR2 SASEGT. The CDR3 spells CASSDTGDPSGPSSYNEQFF. The CDR3 nucleotides are TGTGCCAGCAGTGATACGGGGGATCCTAGCGGGCCAAGCTCCTACAATGAGCAGTTCTTC.

This clonotype was counted ten times or more. The genes are TRBV27 and TRBJ1-4; 8 positions agree with TRBD1. CDR1 is MNHEY and CDR2 is SMNVEV in the germline V gene (reference sequence). The ends lost 4 bases at V and 5 bases at J; junction bases unmatched: 3. The CDR3 runs to 14 residues. The CDR3, as DNA: TGTGCCAGCAGTTCGGACAGGGCAAATGAAAAACTGTTTTTT. Its protein is CASSSDRANEKLFF. Full variable domain (remainder filled in from reference TRBV27 and TRBJ1-4): EAQVTQNPRYLITVTGKKLTVTCSQNMNHEYMSWYRQDPGLGLRQIYYSMNVEVTDKGDVPEGYKVSRKEKRNFPLILESPSPNQTSLYFCASSSDRANEKLFFGSGTQLSVL.

The chain carries TRBV30 and TRBJ2-3, with D maybe TRBD2 (6 bases). The end of the DNA is better explained by TRBJ2-5, so the J call may be wrong. The CDR3 runs 13 residues. CDR1 GTSNPN and CDR2 SVGIG come from the germline V gene (reference sequence). Here the CDR3 reads CAWSRRVLETQYF. CDR3 coding DNA: TGTGCCTGGAGTCGGAGGGTTCTGGAGACCCAGTACTTC.

This clonotype was found many times. The CDR3 nucleotides read TGCGCCAGCAGCTGGGGGGGACGAGGCTACAATGAGCAGTTCTTC. Its translation: CASSWGGRGYNEQFF. The V gene is TRBV5-1, the J gene TRBJ2-1, with 7 bases matching TRBD2. Unmatched junction bases numbered 6, after V lost 3 bases and J lost 3 bases. Germline CDR1 and CDR2: SGHRS and YFSETQ. The CDR3 extends over 15 amino acids.

At least ten counts were recorded for this clonotype. The rearrangement uses TRBV2 and TRBJ2-7; no definite D call. With 5 bases removed from V and 3 bases from J, the gap between germline ends came to 8 bases. The germline CDR1 and CDR2 sequences are SNHLY and FYNNEI. The CDR3 contains 12 residues. The CDR3 loop reads CASSSPGYEQYF. The CDR3 DNA sequence: TGTGCCAGCAGTAGTCCCGGCTACGAGCAGTACTTC.

The chain employs TRBV6-1 and TRBJ2-1; weak D call: TRBD2 (6 bases). Germline assignment: CDR1 MNHNS and CDR2 SASEGT. The CDR3 is made up of 13 amino acids. Trimming pared 7 bases from V and 9 bases from J, leaving 16 bases between. The CDR3 region is CASTFARRGEQFF. CDR3 sequence (DNA): TGTGCCAGCACCTTTGCCAGGCGGGGTGAGCAGTTCTTC.

There are many counts of this clonotype. The chain employs TRBV2 and TRBJ2-4; D not resolved. The end of the DNA fits TRBJ2-5 better, so the J call may be wrong. This CDR3 has 13 residues. Germline V gives CDR1 SNHLY, CDR2 FYNNEI. DNA for the CDR3: TGTGCCAGCAGTAGCCTAACAAAAGAGACCCAGTACTTC. It yields the protein CASSSLTKETQYF.

This clonotype occurred once. The CDR3 reads CASSSITSSGANVLTF. In nucleotides, the CDR3 is TGTGCCAGCAGCTCTATAACTAGCTCTGGGGCCAACGTCCTGACTTTC. V and J are TRBV12-3 or TRBV12-4 and TRBJ2-6; perhaps TRBD2 as D (5 bases). The length of the CDR3 is 16 residues. V lost 6 bases, J lost 0 bases, and 12 bases lay in between.

This clonotype was counted many times. The gene calls are TRBV7-9 and TRBJ2-1, with 11 bases fitting TRBD2. CDR3 length: 15 residues. Germline V gene data show CDR1 as SEHNR and CDR2 as FQNEAQ (reference sequence). Trimming cost V 5 bases and J 15 bases; bases outside gene matches: 15. This CDR3 reads CASSPNALLAGEGFF. The CDR3 nucleotides read TGTGCCAGCAGCCCCAATGCATTACTAGCGGGAGAGGGGTTCTTC.

This clonotype was picked up many times. The chain couples TRBV11-2 to TRBJ2-2; D possibly corresponds to TRBD1 (6 bases). V gave up 1 base and J gave up 3 bases, with 12 bases separating them. This CDR3 comprises 16 residues. Germline assignment: CDR1 SGHAT and CDR2 FQNNGV. The CDR3 DNA sequence: TGTGCCAGCAGCTTAGTGACAGGAGCTTACACCGGGGAGCTGTTTTTT. It yields the protein CASSLVTGAYTGELFF.

Concerning this clonotype: One junction end does not reproduce the germline sequence, and a read error may be involved. The chain recombines TRBV7-2 with TRBJ1-2; TRBD1 matches at 7 bases. Germline loops: CDR1 SGHTA, CDR2 FQGNSA. The CDR3 is made up of 15 amino acids. In nucleotides, the CDR3 is TGTGCCAGCAGCTTAGTCTACGGGCAGGGGGGCGGCTACACCTTT. It translates to CASSLVYGQGGGYTF.

This clonotype was observed many times. The V gene is TRBV10-3, the J gene TRBJ1-6, with D perhaps TRBD1 (6 bases). V was shortened by 3 bases and J by 17 bases, with 17 bases between the two germline ends. Germline values: CDR1 ENHRY, CDR2 SYGVKD. This CDR3 is built from 13 residues. The CDR3 bases are TGTGCCATCAGTGACTTTGGGGGGCGTTCGGTCCACTTT. This sequence encodes CAISDFGGRSVHF.